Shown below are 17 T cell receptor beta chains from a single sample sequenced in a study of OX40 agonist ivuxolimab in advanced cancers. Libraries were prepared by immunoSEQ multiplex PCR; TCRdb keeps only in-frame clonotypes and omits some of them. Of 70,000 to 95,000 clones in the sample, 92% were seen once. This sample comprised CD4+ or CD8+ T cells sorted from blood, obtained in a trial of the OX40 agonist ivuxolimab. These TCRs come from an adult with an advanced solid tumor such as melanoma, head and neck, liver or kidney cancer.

CDR3 nucleotide sequence: TGTGCCTGGAGTGTACAGGAAGAGACCCAGTACTTC. Its translation is CAWSVQEETQYF. The rearrangement joins TRBV30 to TRBJ2-5; D perhaps matches TRBD1 (5 bases). The CDR3 contains 12 residues. Trimming left V 0 bases short and J 3 bases short, with 5 bases between. CDR1 GTSNPN and CDR2 SVGIG come from the germline V gene (reference sequence).

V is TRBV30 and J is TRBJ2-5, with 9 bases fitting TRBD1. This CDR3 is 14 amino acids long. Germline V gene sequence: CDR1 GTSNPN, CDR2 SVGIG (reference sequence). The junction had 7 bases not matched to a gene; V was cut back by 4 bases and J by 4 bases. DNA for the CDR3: TGTGCCTGGACCCCGGACAGGGGTGGAGAGACCCAGTACTTC. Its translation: CAWTPDRGGETQYF.

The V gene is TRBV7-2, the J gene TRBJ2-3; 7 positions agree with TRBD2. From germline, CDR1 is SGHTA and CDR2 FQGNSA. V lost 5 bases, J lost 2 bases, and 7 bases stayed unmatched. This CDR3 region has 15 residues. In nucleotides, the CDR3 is TGTGCCAGCAGCGCCCGGGACTACCACACAGATACGCAGTATTTT. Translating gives CASSARDYHTDTQYF.

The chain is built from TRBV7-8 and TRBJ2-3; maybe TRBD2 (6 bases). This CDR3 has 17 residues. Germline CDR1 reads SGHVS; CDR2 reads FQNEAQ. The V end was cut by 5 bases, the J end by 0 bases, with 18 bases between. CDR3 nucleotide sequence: TGTGCCAGCAGCCCACGAAGGGGTAGCGGAAGCACAGATACGCAGTATTTT. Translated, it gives CASSPRRGSGSTDTQYF.

The CDR3 DNA sequence: TGTGCCTGGAGTCCTATTAGCGGGAGGGCCGGCAATGAGCAGTTCTTC. This sequence encodes CAWSPISGRAGNEQFF. This chain links TRBV30 with TRBJ2-1; 11 bases agree with TRBD2. CDR1 and CDR2 (germline): GTSNPN, SVGIG (reference sequence). With V trimmed by 2 bases and J by 6 bases, 9 bases remained unmatched. This CDR3 has 16 amino acids.

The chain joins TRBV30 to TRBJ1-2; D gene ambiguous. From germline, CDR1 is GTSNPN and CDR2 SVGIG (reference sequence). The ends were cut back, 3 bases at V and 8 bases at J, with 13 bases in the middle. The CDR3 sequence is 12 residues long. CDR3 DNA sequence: TGTGCCTGGAGATTGTCAGGACCGGGCTACACCTTC. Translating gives CAWRLSGPGYTF.

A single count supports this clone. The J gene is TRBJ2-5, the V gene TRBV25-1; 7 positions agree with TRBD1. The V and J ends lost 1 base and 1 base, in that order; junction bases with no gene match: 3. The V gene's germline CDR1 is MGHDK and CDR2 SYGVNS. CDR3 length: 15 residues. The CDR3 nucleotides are TGTGCCAGCAGTGAATCTGGGACAGTCCAAGAGACCCAGTACTTC. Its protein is CASSESGTVQETQYF.

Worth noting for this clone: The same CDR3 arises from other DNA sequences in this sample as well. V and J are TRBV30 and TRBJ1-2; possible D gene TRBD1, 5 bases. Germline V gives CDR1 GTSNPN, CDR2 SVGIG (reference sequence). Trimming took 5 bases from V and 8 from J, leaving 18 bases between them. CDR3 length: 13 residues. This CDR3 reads CAWRGAGSGGYTF. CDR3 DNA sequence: TGTGCCTGGCGGGGTGCGGGGTCAGGGGGCTACACCTTC.

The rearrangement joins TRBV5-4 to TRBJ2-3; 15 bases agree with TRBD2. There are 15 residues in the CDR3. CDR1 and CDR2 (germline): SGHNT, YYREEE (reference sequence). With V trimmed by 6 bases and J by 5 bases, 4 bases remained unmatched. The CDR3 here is CASTSGLAGGDTQYF. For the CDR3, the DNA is TGTGCCAGCACCTCGGGACTAGCGGGGGGAGATACGCAGTATTTT.

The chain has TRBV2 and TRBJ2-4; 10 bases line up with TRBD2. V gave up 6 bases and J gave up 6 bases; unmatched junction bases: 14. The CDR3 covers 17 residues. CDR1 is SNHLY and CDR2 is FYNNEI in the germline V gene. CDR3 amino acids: CASSPTLSGGGTNIQYF. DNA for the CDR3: TGTGCCAGCAGCCCGACCCTAAGCGGGGGGGGCACAAACATTCAGTACTTC.

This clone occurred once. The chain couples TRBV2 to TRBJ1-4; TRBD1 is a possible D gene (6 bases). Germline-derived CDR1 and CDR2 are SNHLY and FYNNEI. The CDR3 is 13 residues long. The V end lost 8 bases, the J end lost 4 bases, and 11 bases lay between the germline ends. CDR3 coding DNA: TGTGCCAGCGGTACAGGGCGTAATGAAAAACTGTTTTTT. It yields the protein CASGTGRNEKLFF.

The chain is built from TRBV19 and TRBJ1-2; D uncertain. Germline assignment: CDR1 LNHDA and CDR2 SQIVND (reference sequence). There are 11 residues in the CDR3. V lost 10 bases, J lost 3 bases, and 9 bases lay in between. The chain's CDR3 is CATHNYYGYTF. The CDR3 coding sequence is TGTGCCACCCACAATTACTATGGCTACACCTTC. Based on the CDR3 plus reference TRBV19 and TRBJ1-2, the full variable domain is DGGITQSPKYLFRKEGQNVTLSCEQNLNHDAMYWYRQDPGQGLRLIYYSQIVNDFQKGDIAEGYSVSREKKESFPLTVTSAQKNPTAFYLCATHNYYGYTFGSGTRLTVV.

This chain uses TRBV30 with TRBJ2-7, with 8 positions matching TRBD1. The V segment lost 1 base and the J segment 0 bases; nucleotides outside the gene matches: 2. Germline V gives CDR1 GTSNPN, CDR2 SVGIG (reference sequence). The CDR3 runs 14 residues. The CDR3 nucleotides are TGTGCCTGGAGTGAACAGGGGGTCTCCTACGAGCAGTACTTC. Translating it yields CAWSEQGVSYEQYF.

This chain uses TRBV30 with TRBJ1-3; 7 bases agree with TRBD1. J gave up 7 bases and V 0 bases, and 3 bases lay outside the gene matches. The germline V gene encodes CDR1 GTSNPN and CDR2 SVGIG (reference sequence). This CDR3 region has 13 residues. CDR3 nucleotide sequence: TGTGCCTGGAGTGTCCAGGGGGGGAACACCATATATTTT. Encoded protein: CAWSVQGGNTIYF.

CDR3 region: CASSPTLAFTDTQYF. In nucleotides, the CDR3 is TGTGCCAGTTCCCCGACACTAGCTTTCACAGATACGCAGTATTTT. The V gene is TRBV19, the J gene TRBJ2-3; D possibly corresponds to TRBD2 (6 bases). CDR1 is LNHDA, CDR2 SQIVND, per germline (reference sequence). Trimming cost V 8 bases and J 2 bases, with 17 bases left between them. This CDR3 is built from 15 residues. The whole variable domain, remainder taken from reference TRBV19 and TRBJ2-3, is DGGITQSPKYLFRKEGQNVTLSCEQNLNHDAMYWYRQDPGQGLRLIYYSQIVNDFQKGDIAEGYSVSREKKESFPLTVTSAQKNPTAFYLCASSPTLAFTDTQYFGPGTRLTVL.

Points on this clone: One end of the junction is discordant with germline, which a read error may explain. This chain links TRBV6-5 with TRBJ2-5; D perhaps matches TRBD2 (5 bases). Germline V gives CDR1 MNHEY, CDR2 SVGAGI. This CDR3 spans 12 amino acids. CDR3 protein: CTSGVRGETQYF. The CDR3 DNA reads TGTACCAGCGGAGTAAGAGGAGAGACCCAGTACTTC.

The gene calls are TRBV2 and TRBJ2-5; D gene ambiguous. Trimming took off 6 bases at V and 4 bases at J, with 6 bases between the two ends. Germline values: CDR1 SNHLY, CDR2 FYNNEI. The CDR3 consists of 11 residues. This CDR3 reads CASRLLETQYF. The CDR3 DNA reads TGTGCCAGCAGGCTCCTAGAGACCCAGTACTTC.